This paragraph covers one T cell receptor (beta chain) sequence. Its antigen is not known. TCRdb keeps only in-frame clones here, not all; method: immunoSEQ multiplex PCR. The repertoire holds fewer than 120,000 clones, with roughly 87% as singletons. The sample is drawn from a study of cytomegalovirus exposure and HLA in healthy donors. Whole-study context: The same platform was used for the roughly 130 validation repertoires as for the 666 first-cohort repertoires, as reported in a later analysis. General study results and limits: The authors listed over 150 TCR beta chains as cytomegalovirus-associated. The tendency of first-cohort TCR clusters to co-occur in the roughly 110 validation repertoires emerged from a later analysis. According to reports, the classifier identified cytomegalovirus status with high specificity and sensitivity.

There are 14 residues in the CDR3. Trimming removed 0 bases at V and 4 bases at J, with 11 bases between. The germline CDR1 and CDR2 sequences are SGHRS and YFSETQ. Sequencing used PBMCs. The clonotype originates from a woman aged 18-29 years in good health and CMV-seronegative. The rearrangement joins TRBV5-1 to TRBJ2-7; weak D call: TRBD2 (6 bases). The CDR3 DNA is TGCGCCAGCAGCTTGGGGGAGGAGGTATACGAGCAGTACTTC. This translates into CASSLGEEVYEQYF.